This T cell receptor beta chain was obtained from a study of blood T cell repertoires in COVID-19. Whole-study context: COVID-19 samples from acute and convalescent phases originated in the United States, Italy and Spain.

The CDR3 is made up of 16 amino acids. Germline V gene data show CDR1 as SGHDN and CDR2 as FVKESK. V was pared by 3 bases and J by 5 bases, with 10 bases of the junction left unmatched. Under the authors' procedure: For nucleated cells, counts were estimated from reference gene primer amplification. This table comes from immunoSEQ multiplex PCR, and its TCRdb copy is limited to in-frame clones, with some not included. Clone size and V and J calls were adopted from that table, with D and trimming inferred from the DNA. The data hold nearly 250,000 clones, with roughly 85% observed a single time. What was sequenced was PBMCs or T cells enriched from blood (not recorded which). The V call is TRBV14, the J call TRBJ1-1; 9 bases agree with TRBD1. The sequence was obtained from a woman aged 45-65 years with acute COVID-19. CDR3 in DNA: TGTGCCAGCAGCCATACTCCCTCGACAGGGGGGACTGAAGCTTTCTTT. Residues: CASSHTPSTGGTEAFF.